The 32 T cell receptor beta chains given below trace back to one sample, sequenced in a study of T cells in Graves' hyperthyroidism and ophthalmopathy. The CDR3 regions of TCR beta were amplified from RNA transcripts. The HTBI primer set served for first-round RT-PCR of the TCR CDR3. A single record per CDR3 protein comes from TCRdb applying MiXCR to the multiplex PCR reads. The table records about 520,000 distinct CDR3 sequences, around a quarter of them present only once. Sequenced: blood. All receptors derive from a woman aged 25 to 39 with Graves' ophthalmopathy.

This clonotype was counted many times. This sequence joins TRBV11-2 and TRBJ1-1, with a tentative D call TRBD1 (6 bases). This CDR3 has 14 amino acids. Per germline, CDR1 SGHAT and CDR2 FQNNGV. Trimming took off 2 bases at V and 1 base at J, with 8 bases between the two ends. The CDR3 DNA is TGTGCCAGCAGCTTAAACAGGGCGAACACTGAAGCTTTCTTT. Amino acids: CASSLNRANTEAFF.

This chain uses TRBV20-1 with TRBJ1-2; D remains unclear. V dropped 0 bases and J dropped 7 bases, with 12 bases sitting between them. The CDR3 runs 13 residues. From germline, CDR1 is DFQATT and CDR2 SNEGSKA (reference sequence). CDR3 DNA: TGCAGTGCTAGAGAGGGCGCGCTGGGTGGCTACACCTTC. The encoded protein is CSAREGALGGYTF.

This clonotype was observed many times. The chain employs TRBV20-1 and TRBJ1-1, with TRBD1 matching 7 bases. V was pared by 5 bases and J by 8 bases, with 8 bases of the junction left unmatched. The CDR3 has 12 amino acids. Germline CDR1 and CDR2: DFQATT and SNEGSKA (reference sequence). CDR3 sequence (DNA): TGCAGTGCTTTTCAACAGGGGCTAGAAGCTTTCTTT. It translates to CSAFQQGLEAFF.

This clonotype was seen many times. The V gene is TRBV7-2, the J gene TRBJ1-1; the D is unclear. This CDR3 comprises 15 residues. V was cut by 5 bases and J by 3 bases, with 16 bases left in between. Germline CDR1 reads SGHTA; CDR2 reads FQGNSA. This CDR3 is CASSPSHGRDTEAFF. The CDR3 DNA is TGTGCCAGCAGCCCGAGTCACGGGAGGGACACTGAAGCTTTCTTT.

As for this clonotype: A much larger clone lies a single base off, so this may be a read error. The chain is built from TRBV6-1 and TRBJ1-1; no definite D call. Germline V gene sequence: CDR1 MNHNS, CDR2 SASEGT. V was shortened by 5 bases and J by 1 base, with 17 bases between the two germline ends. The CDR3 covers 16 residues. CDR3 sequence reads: CASSPSLAGGNTEAFF. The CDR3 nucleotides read TGTGCCAGCAGTCCCTCTCTGGCTGGAGGGAACACTGAAGCTTTCTTT.

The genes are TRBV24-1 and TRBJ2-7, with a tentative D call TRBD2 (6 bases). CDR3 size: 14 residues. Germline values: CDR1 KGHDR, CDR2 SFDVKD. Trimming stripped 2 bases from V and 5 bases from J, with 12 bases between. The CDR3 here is CATSDSEGLHEQYF. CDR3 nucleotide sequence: TGTGCCACCAGTGATTCGGAGGGCCTGCACGAGCAGTACTTC.

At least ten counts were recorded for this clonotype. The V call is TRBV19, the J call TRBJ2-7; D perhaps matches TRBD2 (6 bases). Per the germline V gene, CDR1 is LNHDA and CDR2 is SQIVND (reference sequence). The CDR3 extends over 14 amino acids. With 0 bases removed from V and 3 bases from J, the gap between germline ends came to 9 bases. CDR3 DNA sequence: TGTGCCAGTAGTATAGATCGGGGGTTCTACGAGCAGTACTTC. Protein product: CASSIDRGFYEQYF.

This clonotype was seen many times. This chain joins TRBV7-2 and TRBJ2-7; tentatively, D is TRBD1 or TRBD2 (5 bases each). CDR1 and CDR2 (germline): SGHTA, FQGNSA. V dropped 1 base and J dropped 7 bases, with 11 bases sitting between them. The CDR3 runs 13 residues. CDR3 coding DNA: TGTGCCAGCAGCTTAGTGGGGGTAGGAGAGCAGTACTTC. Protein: CASSLVGVGEQYF.

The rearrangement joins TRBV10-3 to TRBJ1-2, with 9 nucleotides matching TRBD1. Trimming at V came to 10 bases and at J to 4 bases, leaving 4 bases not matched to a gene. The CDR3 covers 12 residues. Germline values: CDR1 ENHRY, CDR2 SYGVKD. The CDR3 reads CATTGGLYGYTF. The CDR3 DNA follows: TGTGCCACTACAGGGGGCCTCTATGGCTACACCTTC.

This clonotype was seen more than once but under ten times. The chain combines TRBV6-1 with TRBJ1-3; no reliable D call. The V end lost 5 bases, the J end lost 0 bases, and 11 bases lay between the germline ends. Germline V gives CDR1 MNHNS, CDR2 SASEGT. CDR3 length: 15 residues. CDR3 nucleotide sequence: TGTGCCAGCAGTCATGACCGGAGCTCTGGAAACACCATATATTTT. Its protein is CASSHDRSSGNTIYF.

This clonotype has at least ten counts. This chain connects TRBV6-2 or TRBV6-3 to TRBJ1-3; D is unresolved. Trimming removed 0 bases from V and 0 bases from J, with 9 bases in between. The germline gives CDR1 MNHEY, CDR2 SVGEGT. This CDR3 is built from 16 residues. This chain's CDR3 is CASSYSWTISGNTIYF. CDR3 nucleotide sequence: TGTGCCAGCAGTTACTCATGGACGATCTCTGGAAACACCATATATTTT.

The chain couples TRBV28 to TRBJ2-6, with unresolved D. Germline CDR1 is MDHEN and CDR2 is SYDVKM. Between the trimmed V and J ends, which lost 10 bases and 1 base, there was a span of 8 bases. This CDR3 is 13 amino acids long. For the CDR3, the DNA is TGTGCCACAGAGGAGTCTGGGGCCAACGTCCTGACTTTC. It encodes CATEESGANVLTF. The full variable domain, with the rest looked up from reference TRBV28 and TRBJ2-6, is DVKVTQSSRYLVKRTGEKVFLECVQDMDHENMFWYRQDPGLGLRLIYFSYDVKMKEKGDIPEGYSVSREKKERFSLILESASTNQTSMYLCATEESGANVLTFGAGSRLTVL.

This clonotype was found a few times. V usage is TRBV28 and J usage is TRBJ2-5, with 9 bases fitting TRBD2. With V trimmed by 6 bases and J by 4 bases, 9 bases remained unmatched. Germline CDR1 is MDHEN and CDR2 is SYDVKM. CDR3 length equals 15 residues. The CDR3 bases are TGTGCCAGCAGCAGCCCCGTAGCGGGAGCAGAGACCCAGTACTTC. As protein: CASSSPVAGAETQYF.

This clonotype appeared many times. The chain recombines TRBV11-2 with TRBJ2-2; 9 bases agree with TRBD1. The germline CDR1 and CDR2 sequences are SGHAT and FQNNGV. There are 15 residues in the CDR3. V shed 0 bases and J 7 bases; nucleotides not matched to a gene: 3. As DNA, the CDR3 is TGTGCCAGCAGCTTAGAGGGACAGGGATTCGGGGAGCTGTTTTTT. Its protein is CASSLEGQGFGELFF.

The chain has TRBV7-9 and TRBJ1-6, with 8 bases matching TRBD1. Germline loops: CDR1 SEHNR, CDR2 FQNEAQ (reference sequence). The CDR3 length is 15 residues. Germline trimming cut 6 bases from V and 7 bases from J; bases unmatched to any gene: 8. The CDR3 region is CASRDRVLGNSPLHF. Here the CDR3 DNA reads TGTGCCAGCAGGGACAGGGTTTTGGGAAATTCACCCCTCCACTTT.

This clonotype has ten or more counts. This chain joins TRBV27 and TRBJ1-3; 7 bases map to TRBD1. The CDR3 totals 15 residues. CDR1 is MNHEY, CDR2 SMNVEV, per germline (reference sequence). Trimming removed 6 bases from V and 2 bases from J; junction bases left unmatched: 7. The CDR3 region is CASRRTGAPGNTIYF. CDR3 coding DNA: TGTGCCAGCAGAAGAACAGGGGCCCCTGGAAACACCATATATTTT.

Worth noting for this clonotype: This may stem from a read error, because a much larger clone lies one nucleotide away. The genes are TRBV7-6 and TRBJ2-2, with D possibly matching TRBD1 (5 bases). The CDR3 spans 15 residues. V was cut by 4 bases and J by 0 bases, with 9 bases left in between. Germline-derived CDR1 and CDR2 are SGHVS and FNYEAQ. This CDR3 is CASSSRQTNTGELFF. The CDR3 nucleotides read TGTGCCAGCAGCTCGCGACAGACGAACACCGGGGAGCTGTTTTTT.

CDR3: CASSLIRTDNTGELFF. As DNA, the CDR3 is TGTGCCAGCAGCCTTATTAGGACTGACAACACCGGGGAGCTGTTTTTT. The chain joins TRBV11-2 to TRBJ2-2; a weak D match, TRBD2 (5 bases). The CDR3 has 16 residues. CDR1 SGHAT and CDR2 FQNNGV come from the germline V gene. V was trimmed by 5 bases and J by 2 bases, leaving 15 bases between them. The entire variable domain, with the rest obtained from reference TRBV11-2 and TRBJ2-2, is as follows: EAGVAQSPRYKIIEKRQSVAFWCNPISGHATLYWYQQILGQGPKLLIQFQNNGVVDDSQLPKDRFSAERLKGVDSTLKIQPAKLEDSAVYLCASSLIRTDNTGELFFGEGSRLTVL.

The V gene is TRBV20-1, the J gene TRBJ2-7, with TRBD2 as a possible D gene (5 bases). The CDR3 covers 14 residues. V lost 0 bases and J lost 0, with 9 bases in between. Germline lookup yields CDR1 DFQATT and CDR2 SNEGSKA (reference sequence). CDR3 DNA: TGCAGTGCTAGAGAAGACGGGGTCTCCTACGAGCAGTACTTC. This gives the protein CSAREDGVSYEQYF.

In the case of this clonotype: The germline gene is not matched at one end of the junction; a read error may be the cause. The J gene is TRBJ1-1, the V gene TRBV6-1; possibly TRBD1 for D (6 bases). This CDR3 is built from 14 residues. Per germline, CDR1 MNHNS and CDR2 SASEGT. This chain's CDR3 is CASSGRWGDTDAFF. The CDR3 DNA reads TGTGCCAGCAGCGGACGGTGGGGGGACACTGATGCTTTCTTT.

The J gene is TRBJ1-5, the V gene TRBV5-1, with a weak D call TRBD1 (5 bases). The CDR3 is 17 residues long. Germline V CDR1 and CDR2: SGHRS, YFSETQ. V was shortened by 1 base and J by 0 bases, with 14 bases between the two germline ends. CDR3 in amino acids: CASSLLPLTASNQPQHF. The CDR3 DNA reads TGCGCCAGCAGCTTGCTGCCCCTGACAGCTAGCAATCAGCCCCAGCATTTT.

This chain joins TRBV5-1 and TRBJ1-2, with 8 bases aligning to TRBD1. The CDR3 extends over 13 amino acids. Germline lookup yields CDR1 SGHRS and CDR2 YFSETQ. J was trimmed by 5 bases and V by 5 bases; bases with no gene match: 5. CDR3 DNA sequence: TGCGCCAGCAGACCTCGACAGGGGTATGGCTACACCTTC. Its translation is CASRPRQGYGYTF. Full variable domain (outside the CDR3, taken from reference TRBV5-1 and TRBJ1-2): KAGVTQTPRYLIKTRGQQVTLSCSPISGHRSVSWYQQTPGQGLQFLFEYFSETQRNKGNFPGRFSGRQFSNSRSEMNVSTLELGDSALYLCASRPRQGYGYTFGSGTRLTVV.

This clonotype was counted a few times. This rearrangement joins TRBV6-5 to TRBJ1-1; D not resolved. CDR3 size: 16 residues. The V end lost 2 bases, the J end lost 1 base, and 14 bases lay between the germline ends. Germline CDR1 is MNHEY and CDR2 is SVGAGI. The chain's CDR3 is CASSYLGPAGNTEAFF. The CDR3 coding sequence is TGTGCCAGCAGTTACCTGGGCCCCGCCGGGAACACTGAAGCTTTCTTT.

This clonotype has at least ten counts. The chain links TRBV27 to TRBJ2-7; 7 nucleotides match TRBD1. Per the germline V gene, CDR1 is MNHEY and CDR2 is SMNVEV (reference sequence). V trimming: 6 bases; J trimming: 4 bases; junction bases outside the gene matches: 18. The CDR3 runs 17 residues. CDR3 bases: TGTGCCAGCAGCCAATACGAGAGAGGGGGCGACTGGTACGAGCAGTACTTC. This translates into CASSQYERGGDWYEQYF.

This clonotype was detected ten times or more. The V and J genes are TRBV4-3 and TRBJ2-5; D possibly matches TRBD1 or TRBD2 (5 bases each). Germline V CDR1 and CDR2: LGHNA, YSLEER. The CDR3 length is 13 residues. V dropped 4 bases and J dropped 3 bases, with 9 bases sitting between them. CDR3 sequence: CASSRGTEETQYF. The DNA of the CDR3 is TGCGCCAGCAGCCGGGGGACGGAAGAGACCCAGTACTTC.

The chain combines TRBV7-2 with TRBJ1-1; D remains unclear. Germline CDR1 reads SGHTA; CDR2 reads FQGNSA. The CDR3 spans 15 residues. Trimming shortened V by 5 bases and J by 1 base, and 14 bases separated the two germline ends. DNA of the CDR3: TGTGCCAGCAGCCCGCGGAGGAATCCGAACACTGAAGCTTTCTTT. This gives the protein CASSPRRNPNTEAFF.

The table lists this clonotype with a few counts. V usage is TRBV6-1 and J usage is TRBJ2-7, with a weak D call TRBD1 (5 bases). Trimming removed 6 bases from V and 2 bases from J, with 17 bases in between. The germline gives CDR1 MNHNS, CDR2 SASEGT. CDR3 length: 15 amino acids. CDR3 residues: CASRERTRWAYEQYF. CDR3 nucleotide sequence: TGTGCCAGCAGGGAACGGACACGTTGGGCCTACGAGCAGTACTTC.

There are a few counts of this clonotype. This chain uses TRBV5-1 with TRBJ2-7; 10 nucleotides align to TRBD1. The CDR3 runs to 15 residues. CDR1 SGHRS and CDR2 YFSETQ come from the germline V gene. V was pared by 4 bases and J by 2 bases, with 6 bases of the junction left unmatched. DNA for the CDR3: TGCGCCAGCAGCAGGACAGGGGGAATGGCCTACGAGCAGTACTTC. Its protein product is CASSRTGGMAYEQYF.

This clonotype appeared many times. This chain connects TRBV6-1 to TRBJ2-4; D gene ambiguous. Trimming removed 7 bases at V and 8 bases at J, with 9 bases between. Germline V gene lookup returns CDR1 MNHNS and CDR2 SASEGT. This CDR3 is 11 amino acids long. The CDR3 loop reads CASMVRDIQYF. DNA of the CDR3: TGTGCCAGCATGGTTAGGGACATTCAGTACTTC.

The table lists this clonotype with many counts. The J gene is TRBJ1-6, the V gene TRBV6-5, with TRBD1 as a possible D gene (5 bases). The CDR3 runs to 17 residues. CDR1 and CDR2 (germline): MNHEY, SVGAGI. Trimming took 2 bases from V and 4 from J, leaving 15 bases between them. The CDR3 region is CASSYLQEAEYNSPLHF. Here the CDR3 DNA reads TGTGCCAGCAGTTACCTACAGGAAGCCGAATATAATTCACCCCTCCACTTT.

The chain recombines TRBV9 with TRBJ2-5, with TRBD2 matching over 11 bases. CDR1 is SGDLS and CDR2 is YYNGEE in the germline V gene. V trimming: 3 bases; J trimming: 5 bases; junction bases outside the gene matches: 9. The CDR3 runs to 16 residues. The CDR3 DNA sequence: TGTGCCAGCAGCGGGTTAGCGGGGGGGCCGGGGGAGACCCAGTACTTC. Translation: CASSGLAGGPGETQYF.

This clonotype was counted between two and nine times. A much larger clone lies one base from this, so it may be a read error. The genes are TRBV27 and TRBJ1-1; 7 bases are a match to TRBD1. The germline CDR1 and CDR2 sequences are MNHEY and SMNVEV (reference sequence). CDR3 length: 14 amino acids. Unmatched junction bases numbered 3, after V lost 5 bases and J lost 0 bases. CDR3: CASSRGQMNTEAFF. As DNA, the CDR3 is TGTGCCAGCAGTAGGGGACAGATGAACACTGAAGCTTTCTTT.